These T cell receptor beta chains were read from a single sample in a study of blood T cell repertoires in COVID-19. This table comes from immunoSEQ multiplex PCR, and its TCRdb copy is limited to in-frame clones, with some not included. The sample has approximately 300,000 clones, 86% seen once; the top ten hold around 1.5%. The sequencing input was peripheral blood. These receptors all come from a woman in her forties or fifties with acute or convalescent COVID-19. Each CDR3 is given with its conserved first and last residue. A D gene is named only where the DNA matches it firmly. Size tells how often a clone was seen (once, few, many) or the class of an expanded clone, and some rows leave it out.

v_gene: TRBV5-1
d_gene: TRBD1
abundance: .
j_gene: TRBJ2-1
len: 13
CDR3nt: TGCGCCAGCAGCTCGGACAGGGTCGATGAGCAGTTCTTC
CDR3aa: CASSSDRVDEQFF

v_gene: TRBV7-2
d_gene: TRBD1
abundance: .
j_gene: TRBJ2-7
len: 15
CDR3nt: TGTGCCAGCAGCTTACAGGGGGCGACTCTCTACGAGCAGTACTTC
CDR3aa: CASSLQGATLYEQYF

v_gene: TRBV2
d_gene: TRBD1
abundance: .
j_gene: TRBJ2-7
len: 15
CDR3nt: TGTGCCAGCAGCTTACGGGACAGGGGGCGAGGGGAGCAGTACTTC
CDR3aa: CASSLRDRGRGEQYF

v_gene: TRBV9
d_gene: TRBD2
abundance: .
j_gene: TRBJ2-1
len: 16
CDR3nt: TGTGCCAGCAGCGTCCGCCTAGCGGGAGGGCCAGGAGAGCAGTTCTTC
CDR3aa: CASSVRLAGGPGEQFF

v_gene: TRBV18
d_gene: TRBD2
abundance: .
j_gene: TRBJ2-1
len: 14
CDR3nt: TGTGCCAGCTCACCAAGTAGCGGGCGTTATGAGCAGTTCTTC
CDR3aa: CASSPSSGRYEQFF

v_gene: TRBV7-9
d_gene: TRBD2
abundance: few
j_gene: TRBJ2-1
len: 14
CDR3nt: TGTGCCAGCAGAGTAGCGGGAGAAAAAAATGAGCAGTTCTTC
CDR3aa: CASRVAGEKNEQFF

v_gene: TRBV27
d_gene: TRBD1
abundance: .
j_gene: TRBJ1-5
len: 15
CDR3nt: TGTGCCAGCAGTTTTGATAGCAGGGGGCGAGGGCCCCAGCATTTT
CDR3aa: CASSFDSRGRGPQHF

v_gene: TRBV25-1
d_gene: .
abundance: .
j_gene: TRBJ1-6
len: 12
CDR3nt: TGTGCCAGCAGTCCGATGGGCTCACCCCTCCACTTT
CDR3aa: CASSPMGSPLHF

v_gene: TRBV10-3
d_gene: TRBD1
abundance: .
j_gene: TRBJ1-6
len: 15
CDR3nt: TGTGCCATCAGTGACGGGGGACAGATGAATTCACCCCTCCACTTT
CDR3aa: CAISDGGQMNSPLHF

v_gene: TRBV2
d_gene: TRBD2
abundance: .
j_gene: TRBJ2-1
len: 13
CDR3nt: TGTGCCAGCACTAGCGGGGACTACAATGAGCAGTTCTTC
CDR3aa: CASTSGDYNEQFF

v_gene: TRBV5-4
d_gene: .
abundance: few
j_gene: TRBJ2-3
len: 14
CDR3nt: TGTGCCAGCAGCTTGGACTCGGGCACAGATACGCAGTATTTT
CDR3aa: CASSLDSGTDTQYF

v_gene: TRBV5-1
d_gene: TRBD2
abundance: .
j_gene: TRBJ2-3
len: 14
CDR3nt: TGCGCCACCGGCTCAGCGGGGCTCACAGATACGCAGTATTTT
CDR3aa: CATGSAGLTDTQYF

v_gene: TRBV6-4
d_gene: .
abundance: .
j_gene: TRBJ2-5
len: 16
CDR3nt: TGTGCCAGCAGTGGCCCCCTCCGCAGGTCTCAAGAGACCCAGTACTTC
CDR3aa: CASSGPLRRSQETQYF

v_gene: TRBV27
d_gene: TRBD1
abundance: .
j_gene: TRBJ2-5
len: 17
CDR3nt: TGTGCCAGCAGTTTATTTTTCCGGGCAGGGGGCAGGCAGACCCAGTACTTC
CDR3aa: CASSLFFRAGGRQTQYF

v_gene: TRBV5-6
d_gene: TRBD1
abundance: .
j_gene: TRBJ1-2
len: 14
CDR3nt: TGTGCCAGCAGCTTGGAGCAGGGGGCCTATGGCTACACCTTC
CDR3aa: CASSLEQGAYGYTF

v_gene: TRBV7-3
d_gene: TRBD2
abundance: few
j_gene: TRBJ2-7
len: 15
CDR3nt: TGTGCCAGCAGCTTAACTAGCGGGAGCTCCTACGAGCAGTACTTC
CDR3aa: CASSLTSGSSYEQYF

v_gene: TRBV10-2
d_gene: .
abundance: .
j_gene: TRBJ2-7
len: 14
CDR3nt: TGCGCCAGCAGTGAGTGGGAGGAATACTACGAGCAGTACTTC
CDR3aa: CASSEWEEYYEQYF

v_gene: TRBV4-1
d_gene: .
abundance: .
j_gene: TRBJ1-2
len: 14
CDR3nt: TGCGCCAGCAGTCCCGGGGAGGTTGGCTATGGCTACACCTTC
CDR3aa: CASSPGEVGYGYTF

v_gene: TRBV27
d_gene: TRBD1
abundance: .
j_gene: TRBJ1-4
len: 18
CDR3nt: TGTGCCAGCAGTTTAGTAAGAGGGGGCGCGGGGACTAATGAAAAACTGTTTTTT
CDR3aa: CASSLVRGGAGTNEKLFF